This TCR beta chain was captured in a study of radiotherapy plus CTLA-4 blockade in lung cancer. About the study: Objective response was observed in over 15% of patients, and disease control in 31%. General study results and limits: Researchers report tumor-derived TCR clones expanding in blood after radiotherapy plus ipilimumab.

TCRdb's copy holds only in-frame clones and misses some; the assay was immunoSEQ multiplex PCR. In the table there are about 32,000 clones, 75% to 85% of which are singletons. Worth noting for this clone: Its cognate antigen is unknown.

This receptor was obtained from a human donor with non-small cell lung cancer that progressed on radiotherapy plus ipilimumab. This sample comprised peripheral blood, obtained from a patient treated with radiotherapy plus ipilimumab.

CDR3 sequence: CASSPGGTYDTGELFF. CDR3 DNA: TGTGCCAGCAGCCCGGGCGGGACGTATGACACCGGGGAGCTGTTTTTT. This chain uses TRBV5-4 with TRBJ2-2; perhaps TRBD2 as D (6 bases). The CDR3 spans 16 residues. Germline CDR1 is SGHNT and CDR2 is YYREEE (reference sequence). Trimming removed 4 bases at V and 3 bases at J, with 16 bases between. Variable domain in full (rest from reference TRBV5-4 and TRBJ2-2): ETGVTQSPTHLIKTRGQQVTLRCSSQSGHNTVSWYQQALGQGPQFIFQYYREEENGRGNFPPRFSGLQFPNYSSELNVNALELDDSALYLCASSPGGTYDTGELFFGEGSRLTVL.